Presented here are 22 T cell receptor beta chains from one specimen sequenced in a study of memory CD4+ T cells and cytomegalovirus serostatus. The sort gate was single viable CD3+CD4+CD8-CD45RO+ cells for memory CD4+ T cells. TCRdb's copy holds only in-frame clones and misses some; the assay was immunoSEQ multiplex PCR. The sample contains roughly 60,000 clones, roughly three quarters of which appear only once. The material sequenced was memory CD4+ T cells from blood. All receptors come from an adult in good health and CMV-seronegative.

Regarding this clone: Other DNA sequences from this sample encode an identical CDR3 as well. The chain carries TRBV5-1 and TRBJ1-1; D is perhaps TRBD1 (6 bases). The V gene's germline CDR1 is SGHRS and CDR2 YFSETQ. The CDR3 sequence is 13 residues long. V was clipped by 7 bases and J by 1 base, with 11 bases between them. The CDR3 DNA follows: TGCGCCAGCCGAGGGGGGGAGAACACTGAAGCTTTCTTT. The encoded protein is CASRGGENTEAFF.

The chain carries TRBV9 and TRBJ1-5; possibly TRBD1 for D (5 bases). Germline loops: CDR1 SGDLS, CDR2 YYNGEE. This CDR3 spans 15 amino acids. The ends were cut back, 4 bases at V and 4 bases at J, with 15 bases in the middle. DNA of the CDR3: TGTGCCAGCAGCCCAACAGGTTTTACAAATCAGCCCCAGCATTTT. This codes for CASSPTGFTNQPQHF.

Only a few counts were recorded for this clone. The rearrangement links TRBV28 to TRBJ1-5, with TRBD1 matching over 10 bases. The V gene end was trimmed by 6 bases and the J gene end by 6 bases; junction bases not matched to a gene: 8. Germline assignment: CDR1 MDHEN and CDR2 SYDVKM. The CDR3 totals 15 residues. The CDR3 region is CASRPPGTGVQPQHF. For the CDR3, the DNA is TGTGCCAGCAGACCCCCCGGGACAGGGGTTCAGCCCCAGCATTTT.

This clone was seen a handful of times. The J gene is TRBJ1-1, the V gene TRBV28; the D is unclear. V lost 4 bases and J 10 bases, leaving 16 bases between the germline ends. CDR1 is MDHEN and CDR2 is SYDVKM in the germline V gene. The CDR3 totals 13 residues. This CDR3 is CASSSSRTARAFF. CDR3 coding DNA: TGTGCCAGCAGTTCCTCTAGGACGGCCAGAGCTTTCTTT.

V gene TRBV6-5 combines with J gene TRBJ1-3; unclear D gene. The CDR3 loop spans 16 amino acids. Trimming left V 2 bases short and J 0 bases short, with 11 bases between. Germline CDR1 reads MNHEY; CDR2 reads SVGAGI. The DNA of the CDR3 is TGTGCCAGCAGTTACGAAGGACCCACCTCTGGAAACACCATATATTTT. The encoded protein is CASSYEGPTSGNTIYF.

The CDR3 protein is CASSSTNNNSPLHF. CDR3 bases: TGTGCCAGCAGCTCGACAAACAATAATTCACCCCTCCACTTT. This chain uses TRBV7-3 with TRBJ1-6; D not resolved. CDR3 length: 14 amino acids. Trimming cost V 4 bases and J 5 bases, with 9 bases left between them. The germline V gene encodes CDR1 SGHTA and CDR2 FQGTGA.

J is TRBJ2-3 and V is TRBV29-1, with TRBD1 matching over 7 bases. Germline-derived CDR1 and CDR2 are SQVTM and ANQGSEA. The CDR3 runs to 14 residues. The V and J ends lost 5 bases and 4 bases, in that order; junction bases with no gene match: 9. The CDR3 region has the DNA TGCAGCGTTTGGGACAGCCCTTCTTCAGATACGCAGTATTTT. It is translated as CSVWDSPSSDTQYF.

This chain joins TRBV5-1 and TRBJ2-7; TRBD1 might be the D (5 bases). Germline assignment: CDR1 SGHRS and CDR2 YFSETQ. V lost 5 bases and J lost 3, with 9 bases in between. The CDR3 is made up of 12 amino acids. CDR3: CASSPGLYEQYF. The CDR3 bases are TGCGCCAGCAGTCCAGGGCTCTACGAGCAGTACTTC.

V gene TRBV4-1 combines with J gene TRBJ2-5; the D call may be TRBD1 or TRBD2 (7 bases each). Germline CDR1 is MGHRA and CDR2 is YSYEKL. Trimming pared 0 bases from V and 4 bases from J, leaving 12 bases between. The CDR3 is made up of 15 amino acids. The CDR3 here is CASSQDGRGGETQYF. CDR3 nucleotides: TGCGCCAGCAGCCAAGATGGCAGGGGGGGAGAGACCCAGTACTTC.

This clone occurred once. The chain couples TRBV29-1 to TRBJ1-1; D might be TRBD1 (5 bases). Germline CDR1 reads SQVTM; CDR2 reads ANQGSEA. Between the trimmed V and J ends, which lost 4 bases and 0 bases, there was a span of 9 bases. This CDR3 is 13 amino acids long. CDR3 residues: CSVGRAMNTEAFF. The CDR3 coding sequence is TGCAGCGTTGGCAGGGCCATGAACACTGAAGCTTTCTTT.

The V and J genes are TRBV6-1 and TRBJ2-4; 9 nucleotides agree with TRBD2. The germline CDR1 and CDR2 sequences are MNHNS and SASEGT. The CDR3 has 14 amino acids. The trim removed 8 bases at V and 7 bases at J, leaving 9 bases unmatched. CDR3 amino acids: CASLTTGLANIQYF. For the CDR3, the DNA is TGTGCCAGCTTAACGACGGGACTAGCCAACATTCAGTACTTC.

The chain joins TRBV6-1 to TRBJ1-5; D not resolved. This CDR3 has 14 amino acids. Per the germline V gene, CDR1 is MNHNS and CDR2 is SASEGT. V lost 3 bases to trimming and J lost 0 bases, with 6 bases between them. For the CDR3, the DNA is TGTGCCAGCAGTGACCCGAGTAGCAATCAGCCCCAGCATTTT. It yields the protein CASSDPSSNQPQHF.

This chain connects TRBV6-1 to TRBJ1-5; D possibly corresponds to TRBD1 (5 bases). CDR1 and CDR2 (germline): MNHNS, SASEGT. The CDR3 extends over 13 amino acids. V was cut by 6 bases and J by 5 bases, with 11 bases left in between. The chain's CDR3 is CASRGDAHQPQHF. The CDR3 coding sequence is TGTGCCAGCAGAGGGGACGCACATCAGCCCCAGCATTTT.

As to this clone: One end of the junction does not line up with germline, which may come from a read error. Here the CDR3 DNA reads TGTACCAGCAGTTGGTTTGGGGTCGAGGGCTACACCTTC. Protein product: CTSSWFGVEGYTF. V is TRBV28 and J is TRBJ1-2; D is uncertain. Per germline, CDR1 MDHEN and CDR2 SYDVKM. The CDR3 has 13 amino acids.

On this clone itself: Other DNA variants within this sample encode the same CDR3. This rearrangement joins TRBV30 to TRBJ1-2; D is perhaps TRBD1 (5 bases). Germline CDR1 GTSNPN, CDR2 SVGIG (reference sequence). V lost 2 bases, J lost 4 bases, and 11 bases lay in between. This CDR3 has 13 residues. CDR3 region: CAWSRDRPYGYTF. The CDR3 bases are TGTGCCTGGAGTAGGGACCGACCCTATGGCTACACCTTC.

The chain links TRBV9 to TRBJ1-2; TRBD1 might be the D (5 bases). Germline CDR1 and CDR2: SGDLS and YYNGEE. V lost 2 bases to trimming and J lost 5 bases, with 7 bases between them. The CDR3 is made up of 12 amino acids. The chain's CDR3 is CASSVSGYGYTF. In DNA, the CDR3 is TGTGCCAGCAGCGTCTCAGGGTATGGCTACACCTTC.

The genes are TRBV28 and TRBJ1-2, with a possible D match to TRBD1 (5 bases). V lost 10 bases to trimming and J lost 4 bases, with 28 bases between them. The CDR3 sequence is 17 residues long. In germline, CDR1 is MDHEN, CDR2 SYDVKM. The CDR3 spells CATSSEAGPGQAYGYTF. CDR3 DNA sequence: TGTGCCACCTCTTCTGAGGCAGGGCCGGGTCAAGCCTATGGCTACACCTTC.

The rearrangement uses TRBV7-9 and TRBJ1-2; no clear D. V shed 7 bases and J shed 1 base, with 19 bases lying between them. CDR1 SEHNR and CDR2 FQNEAQ come from the germline V gene (reference sequence). This CDR3 contains 16 residues. The CDR3 here is CASTMKGPPNNYGYTF. The CDR3 DNA follows: TGTGCCAGCACTATGAAGGGCCCACCAAATAACTATGGCTACACCTTC.

The V gene is TRBV5-1, the J gene TRBJ2-5, with TRBD1 matching 8 bases. This CDR3 region has 16 residues. V gave up 0 bases and J gave up 1 base; unmatched junction bases: 5. Looked up from germline, CDR1 is SGHRS and CDR2 is YFSETQ. The CDR3 protein is CASSLAGQGFQETQYF. In nucleotides, the CDR3 is TGCGCCAGCAGCTTGGCAGGACAGGGATTCCAAGAGACCCAGTACTTC.

This chain's CDR3 is CASSLDLPGANVLTF. DNA for the CDR3: TGTGCCAGCAGCCTAGACCTGCCTGGGGCCAACGTCCTGACTTTC. This rearrangement joins TRBV5-4 to TRBJ2-6; no clear D gene. V lost 4 bases and J 2 bases, leaving 10 bases between the germline ends. The CDR3 is 15 amino acids. Germline V gives CDR1 SGHNT, CDR2 YYREEE (reference sequence). The full variable domain, completed using reference TRBV5-4 and TRBJ2-6, is ETGVTQSPTHLIKTRGQQVTLRCSSQSGHNTVSWYQQALGQGPQFIFQYYREEENGRGNFPPRFSGLQFPNYSSELNVNALELDDSALYLCASSLDLPGANVLTFGAGSRLTVL.

About this clone: The junction departs from the called germline gene at one end, perhaps through a read error. The chain couples TRBV7-7 to TRBJ2-3; 11 bases are shared with TRBD2. The germline gives CDR1 SSHAT, CDR2 FNYEAQ (reference sequence). The CDR3 loop spans 15 amino acids. CDR3 in amino acids: CASSLTSGATDTQYF. In DNA, the CDR3 is TGTGCTAGCAGCTTGACTAGCGGGGCCACAGATACGCAGTATTTT. The complete variable domain, with remaining parts taken from reference TRBV7-7 and TRBJ2-3, reads GAGVSQSPRYKVTKRGQDVTLRCDPISSHATLYWYQQALGQGPEFLTYFNYEAQPDKSGLPSDRFSAERPEGSISTLTIQRTEQRDSAMYRCASSLTSGATDTQYFGPGTRLTVL.

This rearrangement joins TRBV15 to TRBJ1-4; D uncertain. Between the trimmed V and J ends, which lost 0 bases and 3 bases, there was a span of 8 bases. The germline CDR1 and CDR2 sequences are LNHNV and YYDKDF (reference sequence). CDR3 length: 15 residues. This CDR3 is CATSREGAANEKLFF. DNA for the CDR3: TGTGCCACCAGCAGAGAGGGAGCGGCTAATGAAAAACTGTTTTTT.